Listed below are T cell receptor beta chains from one sample, sequenced in a study of blood T cell repertoires in COVID-19. The data were produced by immunoSEQ multiplex PCR, yet TCRdb's version contains in-frame clones alone and is incomplete. The sample contains more than 300,000 clones, about nine tenths of which appear only once. Sequences were obtained from peripheral blood. The receptor source for this set is a woman aged 30 to 39 with COVID-19, enrolled during active disease. The CDR3 runs from the conserved cysteine through the conserved F or W. D genes are given only for firm matches. Clone size, where shown, is once, few, many, or a class for clones that have expanded.

>TRBV28|TRBJ1-1|TRBD1|-|19
CASSPLDRGIRETDTEAFF
TGTGCCAGCAGCCCACTCGACAGGGGAATTAGAGAGACGGACACTGAAGCTTTCTTT
>TRBV7-8|TRBJ1-1|-|-|14
CASSGGQGLSEAFF
TGTGCCAGCAGCGGTGGGCAGGGACTTTCTGAAGCTTTCTTT
>TRBV9|TRBJ1-1|TRBD1|-|13
CASSGRTGVEAFF
TGTGCCAGCAGCGGGAGGACAGGGGTTGAAGCTTTCTTT
>TRBV27|TRBJ2-1|TRBD2|-|17
CASSGGGNAAGHHEQFF
TGTGCCAGCAGTGGGGGGGGTAATGCCGCAGGCCACCATGAGCAGTTCTTC
>TRBV28|TRBJ1-2|-|-|13
CASSLWGRGGYTF
TGTGCCAGCAGTTTATGGGGCAGGGGAGGCTACACCTTC
>TRBV10-3|TRBJ1-5|TRBD1|-|16
CAISADRGGHNQPQHF
TGTGCCATCAGTGCGGACAGGGGGGGGCACAATCAGCCCCAGCATTTT
>TRBV5-6|TRBJ1-3|-|once|14
CASSKKGGGNTIYF
TGTGCCAGCAGCAAAAAAGGAGGTGGAAACACCATATATTTT
>TRBV7-3|TRBJ2-5|-|-|15
CASSLNGFGEETQYF
TGTGCCAGCAGCTTAAACGGGTTCGGGGAAGAGACCCAGTACTTC
>TRBV15|TRBJ1-2|TRBD1|-|16
CATSRRAQGISRGYTF
TGTGCCACCAGCAGGAGAGCACAGGGGATTTCGCGCGGCTACACCTTC
>TRBV7-9|TRBJ1-5|-|-|14
CASSEQGGNQPQHF
TGTGCCAGCAGCGAACAGGGAGGCAATCAGCCCCAGCATTTT
>TRBV6-2/TRBV6-3|TRBJ1-2|TRBD1|-|16
CASSPGTGLAPYGYTF
TGTGCCAGCAGTCCCGGGACAGGGTTGGCACCCTATGGCTACACCTTC
>TRBV30|TRBJ1-2|-|-|14
CAWIPNRENYGYTF
TGTGCCTGGATTCCAAACAGGGAAAACTATGGCTACACCTTC
>TRBV13|TRBJ1-2|-|-|13
CASSAGDNYGYTF
TGTGCCAGCAGCGCGGGGGATAACTATGGCTACACCTTC
>TRBV27|TRBJ1-6|TRBD1|once|17
CASSFRDRNTYNSPLHF
TGTGCCAGCAGTTTCCGGGACAGGAACACTTATAATTCACCCCTCCACTTT
>TRBV27|TRBJ1-1|TRBD1|-|16
CASSFTGGAFSTEAFF
TGTGCCAGCAGTTTTACAGGGGGCGCGTTCAGCACTGAAGCTTTCTTT
>TRBV19|TRBJ1-1|-|-|16
CASSKVFREGHTEAFF
TGTGCCAGTAGTAAGGTTTTCAGGGAGGGTCACACTGAAGCTTTCTTT
>TRBV6-5|TRBJ1-5|-|-|14
CASSPVGGNQPQHF
TGTGCCAGCAGTCCGGTCGGGGGCAATCAGCCCCAGCATTTT
>TRBV11-3|TRBJ1-6|TRBD1|few|17
CASSTTGTGAYNSPLHF
TGTGCCAGCAGCACTACCGGGACAGGGGCCTATAATTCACCCCTCCACTTT